This T cell receptor (beta chain) was documented in a study of graft-versus-host responses after intestinal transplantation (dated by TCRdb to 2020 to 2023). General notes on the study: The transplants that recipients received were multivisceral, liver-intestinal, or isolated intestinal. The cohort enrolled approximately 24 intestinal transplant recipients including one retransplant, and a few patients lacking pretransplant specimens were excluded. Every recipient was given anti-thymocyte globulin induction, then maintenance tacrolimus and steroids for about 3 years. Rather than being sequenced by the commercial service, samples from a few later patients were sequenced in-house on an Illumina MiSeq and processed with MiXCR. Graft-versus-host and host-versus-graft alloreactive T cell clones were tracked in the graft, circulation and bone marrow after intestinal transplantation using bulk TCR-beta CDR3 sequencing. A peak of at least 4% donor T cells among recipient peripheral blood mononuclear cells was the definition used for donor T cell macrochimerism. Alloreactive clones were identified by sequencing pre-transplant mixed lymphocyte reaction products and comparing these products with unstimulated pre-transplant donor and recipient T cells. Study-wide conclusions, independent of this receptor: GvH clones were detected in recipient bone marrow, and some appeared earlier in ileal mucosa or blood, consistent with an intestinal mucosal origin. The conclusions were limited by the relatively low number and heterogeneity of the intestinal transplant patients. High GvH to HvG T cell clonal ratios were observed in the allografts of patients with donor T cell macrochimerism. Early after transplant, declines in HvG clones were associated with peak levels of circulating GvH clones.

Comments on this clone: Within one base of it there is no much larger clone, and no base qualities were kept.

The time point label for this specimen denotes: cells obtained before transplantation from donor or recipient. In the mixed lymphocyte reactions, approximately 200,000 CFSE-labeled pre-transplant responders were plated with approximately 200,000 irradiated violet-dye-labeled stimulators and cultured for approximately six days. Proliferating CD3+CD4+CFSE-low and CD3+CD8+CFSE-low responder cells were FACS-sorted on a BD Influx sorter after the mixed lymphocyte reaction. From its cysteine to its phenylalanine, the CDR3 spans 18 amino acids. Only the CDR3 region is kept as DNA, spanning 54 bases read in frame from base 1. After removal of 5 bases from V and 6 bases from J, the junction retains 20 bases not matched to a gene. Via the germline V gene, CDR1 is MGHRA and CDR2 YSYEKL. The library was prepared using the immunoSEQ multiplex PCR assay. For most patients, genomic DNA was isolated using the Qiagen DNeasy Blood and Tissue Kit and was shipped frozen to Adaptive Biotechnologies for TCR sequencing. High-throughput TCR-beta CDR3 sequencing of genomic DNA from most patients was performed by Adaptive Biotechnologies. For the original study's pipeline: TCR sequencing data were retrieved from Adaptive's ImmunoSEQ software for about 17 patients, whereas three other patients were processed with MiXCR and VDJtools. CD4 versus CD8 sorting errors were corrected by removing sequences found in both subsets at a frequency ratio below 5:1. CDR3 nucleotide sequences shared between donor and recipient were removed because the origin of such sequences could not be assigned. Alloreactive clones required at least 2-fold expansion over unstimulated cells and minimum CFSE-low frequency of 0.002% (template counts) or 0.001% (read counts). A clone was considered mappable if detected in the sequenced pre-transplant spleen, lymph node, or MLR CFSE-low populations of the donor or recipient. The cumulative frequency of alloreactive clones was calculated as a percentage of all sequences, weighted by copy number. The immuneACCESS repertoire file appears here via TCRdb, limited to in-frame rearrangements. These files lack a portion of the clones; in checked studies, under half of the deficit traces to unresolved V genes, and the cause of the others is not known. Clone size and V and J calls were adopted from that table, with D and trimming inferred from the DNA. A total of about 11,000 clones appear in this sample, approximately 31% of them only once. The ten biggest clones cover 1.5% to 2% of the sample.

The TCR originated in a human patient who was an organ donor for intestinal transplantation. The rearrangement combines TRBV4-1 with TRBJ2-5, and 8 bases in between align with TRBD2. This sample comprised alloreactive CD4+ T cells from a mixed lymphocyte reaction culture, obtained before transplantation. Interpreted using the paper, the cell subset or site label stands for: CFSE-low proliferating T cells sorted from roughly 6-day pre-transplant mixed lymphocyte reaction (GvH or HvG direction). The CDR3 has the sequence CASSSRGDGGASLKTQYF. The DNA sequence is TGCGCCAGCAGCTCAAGAGGGGACGGGGGGGCTTCATTGAAGACCCAGTACTTC.